Below, 4 T cell receptor beta chains from the same sample are listed, as sequenced in a study of blood T cells in healthy people across ages. Then a second PCR, running about 6 to 12 cycles, was carried out with a sample-barcoded 5' primer and a J-beta primer mix. TCRdb re-analysed the 5' RACE reads in MiXCR, keeping a single row per CDR3 protein. The repertoire holds over 600,000 distinct CDR3 sequences, with about half as singletons. Sequencing was performed on blood. The source is an elderly man in good health.

In the case of this clonotype: This may be a read error: a much more frequent sequence differs by one nucleotide. This sequence joins TRBV24-1 and TRBJ2-1; D could derive from TRBD1 or TRBD2 (6 bases each). The CDR3 totals 18 residues. Germline assignment: CDR1 KGHDR and CDR2 SFDVKD. This CDR3 is CGTSGGHGTNQLYNEQFF. The CDR3, as DNA: TGTGGCACCAGTGGGGGGCACGGGACGAACCAACTCTACAATGAGCAGTTCTTC.

The chain carries TRBV28 and TRBJ1-5; a weak D match, TRBD1 (5 bases). CDR3 length: 16 amino acids. The germline gives CDR1 MDHEN, CDR2 SYDVKM. V lost 7 bases and J lost 0, with 16 bases in between. CDR3 coding DNA: TGTGCCAGCAACTGGCCGGGGGAAGGTAGCAATCAGCCCCAGCATTTT. Encoded protein: CASNWPGEGSNQPQHF.

The chain couples TRBV7-9 to TRBJ2-4, with a tentative D call TRBD2 (5 bases). The tail of the sequence fits TRBJ2-7 better, so the J call may be wrong. This CDR3 is 15 amino acids long. Germline values: CDR1 SEHNR, CDR2 FQNEAQ (reference sequence). Written as DNA, the CDR3 is TGTGCCAGCAGCTTAGCCGGGTCCATGGAGGACGAGCAGTACTTC. Its translation: CASSLAGSMEDEQYF.

In this sample, this clonotype turned up a few times. The V gene is TRBV20-1, the J gene TRBJ2-5; possibly TRBD2 for D (5 bases). Trimming removed 2 bases at V and 11 bases at J, with 27 bases between. The CDR3 covers 16 residues. Looked up from germline, CDR1 is DFQATT and CDR2 is SNEGSKA (reference sequence). The CDR3 loop reads CSARYLGHYGNGEQYF. CDR3 DNA: TGCAGTGCTAGATATTTAGGGCATTATGGGAACGGGGAGCAGTACTTC.